This T cell receptor beta chain was sequenced in a study of T cell responses to AZD1222 COVID-19 vaccine. CDR1 is SGHDN, CDR2 FVKESK, per germline. V trimming: 2 bases; J trimming: 7 bases; junction bases outside the gene matches: 9. There are 16 residues in the CDR3. Assay: immunoSEQ multiplex PCR; the TCRdb copy retains only in-frame clones and omits some. The sample has 100,000 to 150,000 clones; around 84% are singletons. The V and J genes are TRBV14 and TRBJ2-1; 9 bases are shared with TRBD2. The clonotype originates from an adult in good health. The input for sequencing was peripheral blood, taken on day 0 of AZD1222 vaccination. CDR3 loop: CASSQWGVAGANEQFF. The DNA of the CDR3 is TGTGCCAGCAGCCAATGGGGGGTAGCGGGAGCAAATGAGCAGTTCTTC.